These 4 T cell receptor beta chains were all obtained from the same sample, sequenced in a study of CD8+CD57+ T cells in acquired aplastic anemia (dated by TCRdb to between 2018 and 2020). TCRdb lists the instrument as Illumina HiSeq 2000. TCR beta VDJ combination and CDR3 sequence profiling used genomic DNA as the template. TCRdb cleaned the public reads at Q25 with fastp, built clones with MiXCR and kept in-frame beta chains. Rows are combined by CDR3 protein, so each entry shows the most common genes and DNA. This sample lists about 190,000 distinct CDR3 sequences; 54% were detected once. Around a sixth of the sample belongs to the ten largest clones. What was sequenced was sorted CD4+, CD8+, or CD8+CD57+ T cells (not recorded which) from PBMCs. These receptors were taken from a human donor in good health, serving as a control.

Notes on this clonotype: The germline gene is not matched at one end of the junction; a read error may be the cause. The V and J genes are TRBV2 and TRBJ2-5; no firm D call. Germline assignment: CDR1 SNHLY and CDR2 FYNNEI. CDR3 length equals 13 residues. The CDR3, as DNA: TGTGCCAGCAGCGAAGCGCCCCAAGAGACCCAGTACTTC. Translating it yields CASSEAPQETQYF.

This rearrangement joins TRBV24-1 to TRBJ2-3; TRBD2 aligns across 9 bases. The J segment lost 4 bases and the V segment lost 5 bases, leaving 6 bases of the junction unmatched. CDR1 and CDR2 from the germline V gene are KGHDR and SFDVKD. The CDR3 runs to 15 residues. The CDR3 protein is CATSGRGGAPDTQYF. Written as DNA, the CDR3 is TGTGCCACCAGTGGGCGGGGGGGGGCCCCAGATACGCAGTATTTT.

This clonotype was seen at least ten times. V is TRBV20-1 and J is TRBJ2-7; TRBD2 might be the D (5 bases). The CDR3 is 11 residues long. Germline CDR1 DFQATT, CDR2 SNEGSKA (reference sequence). Trimming left V 5 bases short and J 7 bases short, with 12 bases between. CDR3 sequence: CSAPRPGEQYF. In DNA, the CDR3 is TGCAGTGCTCCCCGTCCGGGGGAGCAGTACTTC.

There are many counts of this clonotype. The chain has TRBV20-1 and TRBJ1-1; D gene ambiguous. From germline, CDR1 is DFQATT and CDR2 SNEGSKA (reference sequence). The V end lost 0 bases, the J end lost 11 bases, and 13 bases lay between the germline ends. CDR3 length: 12 residues. The CDR3 coding sequence is TGCAGTGCTAGAGAGCGGTTACTGGGTGCTTTCTTT. This codes for CSARERLLGAFF.